This TCR beta chain was sequenced during a study of cytomegalovirus exposure and HLA in healthy donors (dated by TCRdb to the late 2010s). For the study in its entirety: The 666 repertoires of the first cohort and the roughly 120 validation repertoires were produced on the same platform, according to a later analysis. The aim of the study was to test whether cataloging public T cell receptors could identify signatures of past pathogen exposure. Along with the approximately 670-subject first cohort, a separate validation cohort of 120 different subjects was used. To predict cytomegalovirus infection status, the study combined high-throughput TCR immunosequencing, statistical association of individual TCRs with disease status, and machine learning. The study at large found these results: The study gave a list of 150 to 200 TCR beta chains associated with cytomegalovirus. All 130 or so repertoires were used to score co-occurrence in the validation cohort in a later analysis, because that analysis had no HLA typing for the cohort. In vitro tests confirmed that a few of the cytomegalovirus-associated TCR beta chains recognize cytomegalovirus antigens. Subsequent analysis determined that TCRs grouped into clusters in the first cohort also showed a tendency toward co-occurrence across the roughly 130 validation repertoires, and about 93% of cluster scores exceeded 0. According to the authors, the approach could potentially be generalized to other disease states and immunological phenotypes. In both the original and validation cohorts, the classifier was reported to diagnose cytomegalovirus status with high specificity and sensitivity. Most TCR sequences were observed very rarely across donors, whereas some public TCRs were present in many individuals.

Donors formed part of the validation cohort, which comprised 120 subjects and was distinct from the first cohort of 550 to 850 subjects. V is trimmed back by 5 bases and J by 3 bases, and the junction contains 6 bases that no gene match accounts for. The CDR3 covers 15 residues, taking in both the cysteine and the phenylalanine. Only the CDR3 region is kept as DNA, spanning 45 bases read in frame from base 1. CDR1 is given as SGHAT and CDR2 as FQNNGV, both from the germline V gene. Points on this clone: Its antigen specificity is not known. No per-base quality is available; no much larger clone lies one base away.

The library was built by means of the immunoSEQ multiplex PCR assay. The authors processed their data as follows. A statistical classification framework was built for diagnosing cytomegalovirus status from the catalog of TCR beta chain sequences. The table comes from immuneACCESS by way of TCRdb, which keeps in-frame sequences with V and J called. Part of the clones is missing from these tables; in studies checked, under half for an unresolved V gene and the rest for unknown reasons. V and J calls and clone size come straight from that table; D and trimming were deduced from the DNA. In this sample the table shows about 240,000 clones, approximately 86% of which occur a single time. The top ten constitute 0.95% to 1.5% of the sample.

Sequences were obtained from PBMCs. The receptor was derived from a woman aged 25 to 39 in good health and CMV-seropositive. The chain joins TRBV11-2 to TRBJ2-7, and 11 bases in between align with TRBD2. CDR3 region: CASSRGSGRGYEQYF. The DNA is TGTGCCAGCAGCCGAGGTAGCGGGAGGGGCTACGAGCAGTACTTC.